The 23 T cell receptor beta chains below come from one sample, sequenced in a study of radiotherapy plus CTLA-4 blockade in lung cancer. The repertoire was sequenced with immunoSEQ multiplex PCR; TCRdb's copy has only in-frame clones and lacks some. The table lists roughly 110,000 clones, approximately 81% of them singletons. Material: peripheral blood, obtained from a patient treated with radiotherapy plus ipilimumab. These receptors were collected from a human donor with non-small cell lung cancer that progressed on radiotherapy plus ipilimumab. Some clones in this sample may be carry-over from other donors' samples.

The V call is TRBV4-2, the J call TRBJ2-1; TRBD2 might be the D (5 bases). The CDR3 has 14 residues. V shed 0 bases and J shed 9 bases, with 12 bases lying between them. CDR1 and CDR2 (germline): LGHNA, YNFKEQ. CDR3 region: CASSQEGAYGEQFF. The CDR3 DNA reads as TGTGCCAGCAGCCAAGAGGGAGCTTACGGTGAGCAGTTCTTC.

The rearrangement joins TRBV7-6 to TRBJ2-1, with D possibly TRBD1 on 6 matching bases. The V end lost 2 bases, the J end lost 3 bases, and 17 bases lay between the germline ends. Germline-derived CDR1 and CDR2 are SGHVS and FNYEAQ. This CDR3 region has 17 residues. The CDR3 region is CASSLRLRSGVYNEQFF. The CDR3 bases are TGTGCCAGCAGCTTAAGGCTTAGGTCAGGGGTCTACAATGAGCAGTTCTTC.

This clone showed up just once. The CDR3 is CASSPSWDRGSGKGYTF. CDR3 nucleotides: TGCGCCAGCAGCCCCTCCTGGGACAGGGGGAGCGGTAAGGGCTACACCTTC. V usage is TRBV4-3 and J usage is TRBJ1-2; 11 bases fit TRBD1. This CDR3 spans 17 amino acids. V lost 4 bases and J lost 8; bases outside the gene matches: 15. The germline V gene encodes CDR1 LGHNA and CDR2 YSLEER.

On this clone itself: Other DNA sequences of this sample code for an identical CDR3. This chain joins TRBV5-1 and TRBJ2-6; D remains ambiguous. The length of the CDR3 is 14 residues. Trimming removed 2 bases from V and 0 bases from J, with 3 bases in between. CDR1 is SGHRS, CDR2 YFSETQ, per germline. CDR3 loop: CASSLSSGANVLTF. For the CDR3, the DNA is TGCGCCAGCAGCTTAAGCTCTGGGGCCAACGTCCTGACTTTC.

This clone came up many times. The V gene is TRBV7-3, the J gene TRBJ2-5; weak D call: TRBD1 (6 bases). In germline, CDR1 is SGHTA, CDR2 FQGTGA. V lost 2 bases and J 2 bases, leaving 6 bases between the germline ends. CDR3 length equals 13 residues. The CDR3 DNA reads TGTGCCAGCAGCTTACAGGGGCAAGAGACCCAGTACTTC. Translation gives CASSLQGQETQYF.

The chain carries TRBV9 and TRBJ1-1; D call uncertain. Trimming took off 2 bases at V and 0 bases at J, with 5 bases between the two ends. The CDR3 runs 13 residues. CDR1 is SGDLS, CDR2 YYNGEE, per germline. This CDR3 is CASSVRMNTEAFF. CDR3 DNA: TGTGCCAGCAGCGTTAGAATGAACACTGAAGCTTTCTTT.

CDR3 DNA: TGTGCCAGCAGCTCCCGACCGGGGGGGGTATACGAGCAGTACTTC. It is translated as CASSSRPGGVYEQYF. The V and J genes are TRBV7-9 and TRBJ2-5; 8 nucleotides align to TRBD2. With the DNA end fitting TRBJ2-7 better, the J assignment may be wrong. This CDR3 has 15 residues. Per germline, CDR1 SEHNR and CDR2 FQNEAQ (reference sequence).

The chain is built from TRBV6-6 and TRBJ1-1; TRBD1 matches 7 bases. The length of the CDR3 is 14 residues. With 3 bases clipped from V and 1 base from J, the junction kept 2 bases outside the gene matches. Per germline, CDR1 MNHNY and CDR2 SVGAGI (reference sequence). CDR3 DNA: TGTGCCAGCAGTTATGGGACAGCGAACACTGAAGCTTTCTTT. This codes for CASSYGTANTEAFF.

This rearrangement joins TRBV7-2 to TRBJ2-3; 12 nucleotides match TRBD2. CDR1 and CDR2 (germline): SGHTA, FQGNSA. This CDR3 is built from 17 residues. Trimming removed 3 bases from V and 3 bases from J; junction bases left unmatched: 7. The DNA for the CDR3 is TGTGCCAGCAGCTTTTACTCGACTAGCGGGGGAACAGATACGCAGTATTTT. Protein: CASSFYSTSGGTDTQYF.

The chain carries TRBV9 and TRBJ2-1; no reliable D call. V gave up 2 bases and J gave up 10 bases, with 16 bases separating them. This CDR3 is 14 amino acids long. In germline, CDR1 is SGDLS, CDR2 YYNGEE. The CDR3 loop is CASSVLSIEGEQFF. CDR3 coding DNA: TGTGCCAGCAGCGTCCTCAGCATAGAAGGGGAGCAGTTCTTC.

This clone was seen more than once but under ten times. The chain recombines TRBV10-3 with TRBJ1-4, with D perhaps TRBD1 (5 bases). The CDR3 runs 13 residues. V was cut by 8 bases and J by 5 bases, with 12 bases left in between. Germline assignment: CDR1 ENHRY and CDR2 SYGVKD. The CDR3 DNA sequence: TGTGCCATCGGTAGGACAAGCAATGAAAAACTGTTTTTT. This translates into CAIGRTSNEKLFF.

This chain uses TRBV7-2 with TRBJ1-2; D ambiguous. V was pared by 0 bases and J by 7 bases, with 9 bases between. The CDR3 runs 13 residues. CDR1 is SGHTA, CDR2 FQGNSA, per germline. The CDR3 here is CASSLALRAGYTF. In DNA, the CDR3 is TGTGCCAGCAGCTTAGCGCTGAGGGCTGGCTACACCTTC.

The count of this clone is one. Other DNA sequences of this sample code for an identical CDR3. The chain combines TRBV9 with TRBJ2-7; 9 positions match TRBD1. The CDR3 spans 14 residues. With V trimmed by 4 bases and J by 1 base, 3 bases remained unmatched. CDR1 SGDLS and CDR2 YYNGEE come from the germline V gene. CDR3 nucleotides: TGTGCCAGCAGCTCGACAGGGGGATCCTACGAGCAGTACTTC. It specifies CASSSTGGSYEQYF.

The chain joins TRBV10-3 to TRBJ2-3; 12 bases match TRBD2. Trimming removed 6 bases from V and 1 base from J; junction bases left unmatched: 8. This CDR3 region has 17 residues. CDR1 and CDR2 (germline): ENHRY, SYGVKD. CDR3 sequence: CAIRPTSGGVGTDTQYF. The DNA of the CDR3 is TGTGCCATCAGACCGACTAGCGGGGGAGTCGGCACAGATACGCAGTATTTT.

The rearrangement joins TRBV5-6 to TRBJ1-2; the match to TRBD1 covers 9 bases. The J segment lost 2 bases and the V segment lost 5 bases, leaving 4 bases of the junction unmatched. Germline loops: CDR1 SGHDT, CDR2 YYEEEE. The CDR3 length is 14 residues. CDR3 region: CASRRDRVNYGYTF. CDR3 DNA: TGTGCCAGCAGACGGGACAGGGTGAACTATGGCTACACCTTC.

V and J are TRBV5-4 and TRBJ2-7, with TRBD1 matching over 7 bases. This CDR3 contains 15 residues. Losses at the gene ends were 4 bases for V and 2 bases for J; bases not matched to a gene: 9. The germline V gene encodes CDR1 SGHNT and CDR2 YYREEE (reference sequence). CDR3 sequence reads: CASSKPTGIPYEQYF. The CDR3 coding sequence is TGTGCCAGCAGCAAACCGACAGGGATACCCTACGAGCAGTACTTC.

The chain has TRBV27 and TRBJ2-2; 7 nucleotides match TRBD1. Per germline, CDR1 MNHEY and CDR2 SMNVEV (reference sequence). The CDR3 totals 14 residues. After removal of 7 bases from V and 0 bases from J, the junction contained 2 bases not matched to a gene. For the CDR3, the DNA is TGTGCCAGCAAGGACAGGCCGAACACCGGGGAGCTGTTTTTT. This gives the protein CASKDRPNTGELFF.

The chain links TRBV4-1 to TRBJ2-2, with D tentatively TRBD2 (5 bases). Germline V gives CDR1 MGHRA, CDR2 YSYEKL. Trimming stripped 5 bases from V and 4 bases from J, with 14 bases between. The CDR3 loop spans 15 amino acids. CDR3: CASSLTSSGTGELFF. In nucleotides, the CDR3 is TGCGCCAGCAGCTTAACTAGTTCGGGCACCGGGGAGCTGTTTTTT.

The V and J genes are TRBV15 and TRBJ1-5; no firm D call. Trimming took off 0 bases at V and 5 bases at J, with 8 bases between the two ends. Germline CDR1 reads LNHNV; CDR2 reads YYDKDF (reference sequence). The CDR3 sequence is 14 residues long. The CDR3 DNA reads TGTGCCACCAGCAGAGATGGAAGGGATCAGCCCCAGCATTTT. Its translation is CATSRDGRDQPQHF.

The chain employs TRBV4-2 and TRBJ1-4; 9 bases agree with TRBD1. The CDR3 runs to 14 residues. CDR1 and CDR2 from the germline V gene are LGHNA and YNFKEQ. Trimming at V came to 6 bases and at J to 7 bases, leaving 6 bases not matched to a gene. The CDR3 sequence: CASSKTGGVEKLFF. The CDR3 nucleotides are TGTGCCAGCAGTAAGACAGGGGGAGTTGAAAAACTGTTTTTT.

The rearrangement joins TRBV7-2 to TRBJ1-2; no definite D call. This CDR3 contains 15 residues. CDR1 is SGHTA and CDR2 is FQGNSA in the germline V gene. Trimming stripped 4 bases from V and 4 bases from J, with 16 bases between. The CDR3 protein is CASSYSTADSYGYTF. CDR3 bases: TGTGCCAGCAGCTATTCAACAGCAGATTCCTATGGCTACACCTTC.

This clone was counted a few times. CDR3 in amino acids: CASSPARDSYNEQFF. Here the CDR3 DNA reads TGTGCCAGCAGCCCCGCTAGGGACTCCTACAATGAGCAGTTCTTC. The V call is TRBV7-2, the J call TRBJ2-1; D remains unclear. The germline V gene encodes CDR1 SGHTA and CDR2 FQGNSA. The CDR3 is made up of 15 amino acids. The ends were cut back, 5 bases at V and 0 bases at J, with 11 bases in the middle.

The J gene is TRBJ2-3, the V gene TRBV2; 9 nucleotides agree with TRBD2. The CDR3 sequence is 17 residues long. The trim removed 6 bases at V and 0 bases at J, leaving 10 bases unmatched. Germline V gives CDR1 SNHLY, CDR2 FYNNEI. The CDR3 sequence is CASSGRGGGVSTDTQYF. CDR3 DNA sequence: TGTGCCAGCAGCGGGCGAGGCGGGGGGGTAAGCACAGATACGCAGTATTTT.